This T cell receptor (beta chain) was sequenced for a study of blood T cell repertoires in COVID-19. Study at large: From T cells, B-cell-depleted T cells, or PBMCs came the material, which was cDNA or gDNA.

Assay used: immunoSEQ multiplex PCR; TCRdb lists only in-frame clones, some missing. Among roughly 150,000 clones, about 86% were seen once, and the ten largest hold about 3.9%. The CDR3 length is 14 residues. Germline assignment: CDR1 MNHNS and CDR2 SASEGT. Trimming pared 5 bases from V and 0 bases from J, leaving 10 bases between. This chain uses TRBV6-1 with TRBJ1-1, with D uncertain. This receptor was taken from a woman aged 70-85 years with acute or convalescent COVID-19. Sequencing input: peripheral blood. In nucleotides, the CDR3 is TGTGCCAGCAGTTCGGAGGGCATGAACACTGAAGCTTTCTTT. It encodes CASSSEGMNTEAFF.